This T cell receptor beta chain emerged from a study of T cells in Graves' hyperthyroidism and ophthalmopathy. Study-wide context: Pretreatment peripheral blood was obtained at initial diagnosis.

Amplified regions were TCR beta CDR3 sequences from RNA transcripts. A first-round RT-PCR of the TCR CDR3 used the HTBI primer set. TCRdb independently ran MiXCR on the multiplex PCR reads; one entry per CDR3 protein. The sample carries hundreds of thousands of distinct CDR3 sequences, more than 15% recorded once. After removal of 1 base from V and 4 bases from J, the junction contained 7 bases not matched to a gene. The CDR3 extends over 15 amino acids. CDR1 and CDR2 from the germline V gene are SQVTM and ANQGSEA. The sequence was obtained from a woman aged 18-30 years with Graves' ophthalmopathy. The chain carries TRBV29-1 and TRBJ1-5, with TRBD1 matching 7 bases. Sequencing was performed on blood. CDR3 region: CSVEGTWDRNQPQHF. The CDR3 DNA follows: TGCAGCGTTGAAGGGACCTGGGACAGAAATCAGCCCCAGCATTTT.